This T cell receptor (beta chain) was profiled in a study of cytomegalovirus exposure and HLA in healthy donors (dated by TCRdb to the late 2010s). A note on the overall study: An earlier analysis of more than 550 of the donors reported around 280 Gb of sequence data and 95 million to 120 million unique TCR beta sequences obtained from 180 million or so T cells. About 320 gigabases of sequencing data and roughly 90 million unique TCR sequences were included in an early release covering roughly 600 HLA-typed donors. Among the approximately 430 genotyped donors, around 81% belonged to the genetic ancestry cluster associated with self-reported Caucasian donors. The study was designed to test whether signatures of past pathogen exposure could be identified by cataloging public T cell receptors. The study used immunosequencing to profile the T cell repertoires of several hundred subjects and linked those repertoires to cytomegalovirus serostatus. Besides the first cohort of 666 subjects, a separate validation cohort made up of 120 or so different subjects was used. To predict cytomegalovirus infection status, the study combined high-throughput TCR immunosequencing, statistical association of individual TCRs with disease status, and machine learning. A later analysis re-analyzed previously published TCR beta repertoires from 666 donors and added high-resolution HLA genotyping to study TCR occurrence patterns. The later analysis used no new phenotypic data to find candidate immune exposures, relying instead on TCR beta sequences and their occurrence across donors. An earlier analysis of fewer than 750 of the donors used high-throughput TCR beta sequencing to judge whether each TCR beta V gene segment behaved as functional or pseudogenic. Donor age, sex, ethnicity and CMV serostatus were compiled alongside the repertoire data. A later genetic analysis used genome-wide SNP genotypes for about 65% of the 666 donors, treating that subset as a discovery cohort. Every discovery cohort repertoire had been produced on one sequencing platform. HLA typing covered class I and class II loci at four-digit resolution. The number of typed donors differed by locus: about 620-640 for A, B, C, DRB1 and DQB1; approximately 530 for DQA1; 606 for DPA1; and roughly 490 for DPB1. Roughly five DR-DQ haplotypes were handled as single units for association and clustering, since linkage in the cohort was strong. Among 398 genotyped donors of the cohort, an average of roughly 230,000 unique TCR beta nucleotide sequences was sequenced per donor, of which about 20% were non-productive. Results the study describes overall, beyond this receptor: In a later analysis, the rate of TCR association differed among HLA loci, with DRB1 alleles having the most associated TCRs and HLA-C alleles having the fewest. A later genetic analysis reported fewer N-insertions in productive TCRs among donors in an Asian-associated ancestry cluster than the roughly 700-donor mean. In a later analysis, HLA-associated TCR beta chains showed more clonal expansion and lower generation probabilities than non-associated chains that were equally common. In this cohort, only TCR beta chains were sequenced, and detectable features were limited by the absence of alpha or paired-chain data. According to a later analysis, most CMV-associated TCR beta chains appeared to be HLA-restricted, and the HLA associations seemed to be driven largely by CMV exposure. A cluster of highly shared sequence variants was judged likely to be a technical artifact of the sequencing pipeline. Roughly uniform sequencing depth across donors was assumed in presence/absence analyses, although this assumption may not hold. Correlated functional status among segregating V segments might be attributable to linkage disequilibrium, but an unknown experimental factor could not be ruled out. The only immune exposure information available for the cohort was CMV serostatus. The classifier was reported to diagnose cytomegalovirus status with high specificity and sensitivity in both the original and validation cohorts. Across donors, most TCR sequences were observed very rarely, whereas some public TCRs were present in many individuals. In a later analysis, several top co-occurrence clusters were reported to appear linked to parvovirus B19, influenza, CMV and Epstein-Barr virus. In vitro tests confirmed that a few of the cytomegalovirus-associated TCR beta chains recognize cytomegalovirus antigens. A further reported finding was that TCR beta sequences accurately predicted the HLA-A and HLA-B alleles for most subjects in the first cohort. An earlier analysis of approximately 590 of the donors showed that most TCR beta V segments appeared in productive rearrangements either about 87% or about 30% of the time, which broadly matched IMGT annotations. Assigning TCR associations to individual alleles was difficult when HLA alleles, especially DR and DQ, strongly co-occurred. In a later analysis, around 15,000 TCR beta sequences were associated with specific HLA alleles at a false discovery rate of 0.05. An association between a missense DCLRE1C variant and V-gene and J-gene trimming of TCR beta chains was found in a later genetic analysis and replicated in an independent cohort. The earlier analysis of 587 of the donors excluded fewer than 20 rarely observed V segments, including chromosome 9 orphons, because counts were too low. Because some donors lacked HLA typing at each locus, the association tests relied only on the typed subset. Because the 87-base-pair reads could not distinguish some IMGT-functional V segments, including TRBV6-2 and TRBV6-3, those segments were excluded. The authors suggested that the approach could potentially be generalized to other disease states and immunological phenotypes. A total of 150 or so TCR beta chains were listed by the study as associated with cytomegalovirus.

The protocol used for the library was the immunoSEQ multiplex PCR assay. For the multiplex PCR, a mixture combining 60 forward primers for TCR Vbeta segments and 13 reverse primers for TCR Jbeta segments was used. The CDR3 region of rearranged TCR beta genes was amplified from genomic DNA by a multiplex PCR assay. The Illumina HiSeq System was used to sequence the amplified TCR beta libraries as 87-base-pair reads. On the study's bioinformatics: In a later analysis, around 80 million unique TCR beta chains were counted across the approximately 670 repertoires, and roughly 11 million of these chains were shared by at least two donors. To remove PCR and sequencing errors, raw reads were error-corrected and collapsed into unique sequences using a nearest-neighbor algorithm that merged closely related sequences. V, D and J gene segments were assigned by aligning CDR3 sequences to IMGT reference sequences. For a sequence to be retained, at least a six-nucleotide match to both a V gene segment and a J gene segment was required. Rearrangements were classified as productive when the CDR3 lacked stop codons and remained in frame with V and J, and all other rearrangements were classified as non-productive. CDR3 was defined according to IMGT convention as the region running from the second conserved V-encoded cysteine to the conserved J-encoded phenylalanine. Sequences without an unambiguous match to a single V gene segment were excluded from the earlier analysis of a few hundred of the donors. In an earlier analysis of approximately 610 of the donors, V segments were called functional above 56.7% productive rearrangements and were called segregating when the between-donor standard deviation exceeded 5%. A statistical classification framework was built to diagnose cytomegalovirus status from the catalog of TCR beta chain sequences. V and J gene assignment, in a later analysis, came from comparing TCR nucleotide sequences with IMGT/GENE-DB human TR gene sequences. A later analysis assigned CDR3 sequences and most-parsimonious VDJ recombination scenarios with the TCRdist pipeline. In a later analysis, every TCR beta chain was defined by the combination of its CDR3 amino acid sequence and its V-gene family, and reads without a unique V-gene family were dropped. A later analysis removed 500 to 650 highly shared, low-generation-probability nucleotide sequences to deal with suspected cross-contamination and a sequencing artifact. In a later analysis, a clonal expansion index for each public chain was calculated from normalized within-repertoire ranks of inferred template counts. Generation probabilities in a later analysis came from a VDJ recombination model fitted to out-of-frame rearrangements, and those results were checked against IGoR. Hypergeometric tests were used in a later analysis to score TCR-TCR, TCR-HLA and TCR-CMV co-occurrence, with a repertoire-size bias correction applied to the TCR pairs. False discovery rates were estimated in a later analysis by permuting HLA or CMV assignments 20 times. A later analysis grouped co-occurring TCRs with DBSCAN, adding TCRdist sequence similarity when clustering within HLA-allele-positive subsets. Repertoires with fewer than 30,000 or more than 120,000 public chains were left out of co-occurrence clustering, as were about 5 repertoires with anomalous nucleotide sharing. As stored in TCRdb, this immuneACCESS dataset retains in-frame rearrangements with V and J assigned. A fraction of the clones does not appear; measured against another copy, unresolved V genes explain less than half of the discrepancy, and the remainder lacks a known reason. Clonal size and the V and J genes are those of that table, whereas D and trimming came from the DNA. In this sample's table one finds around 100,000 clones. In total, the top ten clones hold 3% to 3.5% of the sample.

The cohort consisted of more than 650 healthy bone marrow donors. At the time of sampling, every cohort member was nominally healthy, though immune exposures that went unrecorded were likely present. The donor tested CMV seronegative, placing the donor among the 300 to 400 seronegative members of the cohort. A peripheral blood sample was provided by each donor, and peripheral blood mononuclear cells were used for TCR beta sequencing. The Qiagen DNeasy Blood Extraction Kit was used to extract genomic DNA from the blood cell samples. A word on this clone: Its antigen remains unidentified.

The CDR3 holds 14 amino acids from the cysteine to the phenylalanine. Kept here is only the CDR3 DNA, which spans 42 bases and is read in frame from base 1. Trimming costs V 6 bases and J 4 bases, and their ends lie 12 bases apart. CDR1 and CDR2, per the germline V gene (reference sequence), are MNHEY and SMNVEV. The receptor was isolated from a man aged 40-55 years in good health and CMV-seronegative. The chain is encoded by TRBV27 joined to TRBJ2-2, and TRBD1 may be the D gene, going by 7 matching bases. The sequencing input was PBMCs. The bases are TGTGCCAGCAGCCCAGGGGGGAGCACCGGGGAGCTGTTTTTT. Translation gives CASSPGGSTGELFF.